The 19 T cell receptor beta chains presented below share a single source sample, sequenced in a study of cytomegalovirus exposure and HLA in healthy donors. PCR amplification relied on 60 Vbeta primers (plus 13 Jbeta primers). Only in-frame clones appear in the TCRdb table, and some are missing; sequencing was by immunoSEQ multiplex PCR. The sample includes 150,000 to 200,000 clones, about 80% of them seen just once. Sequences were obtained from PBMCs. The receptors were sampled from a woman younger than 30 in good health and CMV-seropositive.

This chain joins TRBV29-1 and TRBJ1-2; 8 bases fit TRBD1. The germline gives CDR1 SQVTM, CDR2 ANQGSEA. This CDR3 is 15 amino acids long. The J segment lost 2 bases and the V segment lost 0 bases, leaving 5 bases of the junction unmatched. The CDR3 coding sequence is TGCAGCGTTGAAGATCTCGGACAGGGAAACTATGGCTACACCTTC. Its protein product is CSVEDLGQGNYGYTF.

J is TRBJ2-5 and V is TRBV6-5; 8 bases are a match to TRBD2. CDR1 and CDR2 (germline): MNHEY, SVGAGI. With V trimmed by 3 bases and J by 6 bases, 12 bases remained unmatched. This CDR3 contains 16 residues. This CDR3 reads CASSYWGLAGLQTQYF. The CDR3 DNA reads TGTGCCAGCAGTTATTGGGGGCTAGCGGGTCTTCAGACCCAGTACTTC.

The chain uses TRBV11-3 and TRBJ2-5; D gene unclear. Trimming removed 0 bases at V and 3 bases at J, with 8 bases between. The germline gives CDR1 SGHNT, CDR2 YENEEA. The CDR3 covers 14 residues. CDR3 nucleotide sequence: TGTGCCAGCAGCTTAGAATACCAGGAAGAGACCCAGTACTTC. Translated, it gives CASSLEYQEETQYF.

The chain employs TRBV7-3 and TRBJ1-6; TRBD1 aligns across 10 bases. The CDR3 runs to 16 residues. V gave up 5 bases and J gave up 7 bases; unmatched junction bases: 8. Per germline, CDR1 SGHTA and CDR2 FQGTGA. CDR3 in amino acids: CASSLGQGGQNSPLHF. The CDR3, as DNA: TGTGCCAGCAGCCTAGGACAGGGGGGACAAAATTCACCCCTCCACTTT. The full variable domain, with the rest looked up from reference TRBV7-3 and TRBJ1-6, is GAGVSQTPSNKVTEKGKYVELRCDPISGHTALYWYRQSLGQGPEFLIYFQGTGAADDSGLPNDRFFAVRPEGSVSTLKIQRTERGDSAVYLCASSLGQGGQNSPLHFGNGTRLTVT.

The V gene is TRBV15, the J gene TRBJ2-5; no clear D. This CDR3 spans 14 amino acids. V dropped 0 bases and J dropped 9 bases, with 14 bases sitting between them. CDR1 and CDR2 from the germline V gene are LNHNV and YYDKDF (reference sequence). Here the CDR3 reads CATSRDSNSRPQYF. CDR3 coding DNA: TGTGCCACCAGCAGAGATTCAAACTCCCGCCCCCAGTACTTC.

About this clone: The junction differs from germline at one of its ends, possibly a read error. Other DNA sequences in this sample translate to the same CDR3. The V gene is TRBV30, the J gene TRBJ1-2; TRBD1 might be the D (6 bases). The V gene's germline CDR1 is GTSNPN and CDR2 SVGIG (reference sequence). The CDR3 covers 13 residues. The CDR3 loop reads CAWSDDRFYGYTF. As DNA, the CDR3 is TGCGCCTGGAGTGACGACAGGTTCTATGGCTACACCTTC. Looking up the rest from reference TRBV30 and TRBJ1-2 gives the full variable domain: SQTIHQWPATLVQPVGSPLSLECTVEGTSNPNLYWYRQAAGRGLQLLFYSVGIGQISSEVPQNLSASRPQDRQFILSSKKLLLSDSGFYLCAWSDDRFYGYTFGSGTRLTVV.

CDR3 sequence reads: CASSSRTSGGVETQYF. Written as DNA, the CDR3 is TGCGCCAGCAGCTCCAGGACTAGCGGGGGTGTAGAGACCCAGTACTTC. This chain links TRBV5-1 with TRBJ2-5; the match to TRBD2 covers 13 bases. This CDR3 contains 16 residues. J lost 4 bases, V lost 3 bases, and 6 bases had no gene match. Germline-derived CDR1 and CDR2 are SGHRS and YFSETQ.

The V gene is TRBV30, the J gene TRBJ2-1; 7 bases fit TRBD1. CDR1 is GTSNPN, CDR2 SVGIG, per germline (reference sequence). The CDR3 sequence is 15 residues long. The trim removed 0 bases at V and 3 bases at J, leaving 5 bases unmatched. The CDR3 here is CAWSVLGQDYNEQFF. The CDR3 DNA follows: TGTGCCTGGAGTGTACTCGGACAGGACTACAATGAGCAGTTCTTC.

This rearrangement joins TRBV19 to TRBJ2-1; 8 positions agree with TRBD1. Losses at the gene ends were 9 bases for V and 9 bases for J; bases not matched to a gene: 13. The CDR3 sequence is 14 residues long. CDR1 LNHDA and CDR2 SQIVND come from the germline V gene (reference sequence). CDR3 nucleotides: TGTGCCAGCCGGCCATCGACAGGGGTAGGTGAGCAGTTCTTC. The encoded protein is CASRPSTGVGEQFF.

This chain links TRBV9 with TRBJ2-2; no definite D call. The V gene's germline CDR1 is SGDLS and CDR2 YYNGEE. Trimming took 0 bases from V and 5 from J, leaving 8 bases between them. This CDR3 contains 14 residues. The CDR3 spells CASSVVEFTGELFF. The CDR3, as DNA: TGTGCCAGCAGCGTAGTTGAGTTTACCGGGGAGCTGTTTTTT.

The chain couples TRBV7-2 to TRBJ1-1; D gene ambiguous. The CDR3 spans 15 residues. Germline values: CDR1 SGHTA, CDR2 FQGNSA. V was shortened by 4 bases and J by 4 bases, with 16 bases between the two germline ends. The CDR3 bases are TGTGCCAGCAGCTCGGGATACGTTGCCCGCACTGAAGCTTTCTTT. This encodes CASSSGYVARTEAFF.

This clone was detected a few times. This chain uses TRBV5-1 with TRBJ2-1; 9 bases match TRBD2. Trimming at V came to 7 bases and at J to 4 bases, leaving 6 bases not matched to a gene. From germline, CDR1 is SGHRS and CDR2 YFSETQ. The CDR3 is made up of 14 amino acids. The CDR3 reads CASGPGLAYNEQFF. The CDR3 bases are TGCGCCAGCGGTCCGGGACTAGCTTACAATGAGCAGTTCTTC.

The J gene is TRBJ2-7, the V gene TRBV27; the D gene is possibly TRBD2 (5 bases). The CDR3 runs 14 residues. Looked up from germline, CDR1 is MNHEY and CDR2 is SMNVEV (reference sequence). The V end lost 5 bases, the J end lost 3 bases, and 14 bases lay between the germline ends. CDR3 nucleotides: TGTGCCAGCAGTGCTGCGGCGAGGGACTACGAGCAGTACTTC. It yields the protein CASSAAARDYEQYF.

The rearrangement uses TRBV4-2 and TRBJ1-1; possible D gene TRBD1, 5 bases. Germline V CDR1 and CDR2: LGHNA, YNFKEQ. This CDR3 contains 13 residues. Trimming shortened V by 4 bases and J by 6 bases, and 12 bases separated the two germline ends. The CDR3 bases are TGTGCCAGCAGCCTCAGCAGGGTCTCTGAAGCTTTCTTT. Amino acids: CASSLSRVSEAFF.

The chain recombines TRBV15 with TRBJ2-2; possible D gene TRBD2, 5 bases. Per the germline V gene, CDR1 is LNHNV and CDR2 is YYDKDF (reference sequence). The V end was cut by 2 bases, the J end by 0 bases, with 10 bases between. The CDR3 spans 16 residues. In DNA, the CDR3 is TGTGCCACCAGCAGATACTTAGCGACGAACACCGGGGAGCTGTTTTTT. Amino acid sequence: CATSRYLATNTGELFF.

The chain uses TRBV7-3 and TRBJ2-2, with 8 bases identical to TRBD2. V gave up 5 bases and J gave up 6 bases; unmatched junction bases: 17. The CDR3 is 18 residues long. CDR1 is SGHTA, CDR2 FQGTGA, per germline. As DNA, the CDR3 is TGTGCCAGCAGCACCCGCCTAGGACGGGGGGGCTGGTCCGGGGAGCTGTTTTTT. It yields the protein CASSTRLGRGGWSGELFF.

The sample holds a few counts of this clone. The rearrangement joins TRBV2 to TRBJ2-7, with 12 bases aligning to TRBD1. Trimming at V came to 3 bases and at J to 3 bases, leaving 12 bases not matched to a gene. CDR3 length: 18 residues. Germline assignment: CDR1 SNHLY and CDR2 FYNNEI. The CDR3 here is CASSEGTGGATYLYEQYF. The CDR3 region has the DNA TGTGCCAGCAGTGAGGGGACAGGGGGCGCGACTTACCTCTACGAGCAGTACTTC.

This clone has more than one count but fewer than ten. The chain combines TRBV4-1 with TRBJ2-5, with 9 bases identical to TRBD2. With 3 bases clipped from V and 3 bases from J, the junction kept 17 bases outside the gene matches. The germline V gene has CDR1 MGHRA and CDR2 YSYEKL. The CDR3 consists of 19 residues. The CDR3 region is CASSHPGLAKGWGKETQYF. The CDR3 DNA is TGCGCCAGCAGCCATCCGGGACTAGCAAAAGGCTGGGGCAAAGAGACCCAGTACTTC.

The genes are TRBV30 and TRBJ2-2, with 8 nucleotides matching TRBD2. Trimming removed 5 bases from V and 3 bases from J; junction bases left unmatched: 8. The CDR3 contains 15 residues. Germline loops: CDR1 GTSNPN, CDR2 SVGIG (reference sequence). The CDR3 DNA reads TGTGCCTGGGTCAAGCCGGGACTAGACACCGGGGAGCTGTTTTTT. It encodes CAWVKPGLDTGELFF.